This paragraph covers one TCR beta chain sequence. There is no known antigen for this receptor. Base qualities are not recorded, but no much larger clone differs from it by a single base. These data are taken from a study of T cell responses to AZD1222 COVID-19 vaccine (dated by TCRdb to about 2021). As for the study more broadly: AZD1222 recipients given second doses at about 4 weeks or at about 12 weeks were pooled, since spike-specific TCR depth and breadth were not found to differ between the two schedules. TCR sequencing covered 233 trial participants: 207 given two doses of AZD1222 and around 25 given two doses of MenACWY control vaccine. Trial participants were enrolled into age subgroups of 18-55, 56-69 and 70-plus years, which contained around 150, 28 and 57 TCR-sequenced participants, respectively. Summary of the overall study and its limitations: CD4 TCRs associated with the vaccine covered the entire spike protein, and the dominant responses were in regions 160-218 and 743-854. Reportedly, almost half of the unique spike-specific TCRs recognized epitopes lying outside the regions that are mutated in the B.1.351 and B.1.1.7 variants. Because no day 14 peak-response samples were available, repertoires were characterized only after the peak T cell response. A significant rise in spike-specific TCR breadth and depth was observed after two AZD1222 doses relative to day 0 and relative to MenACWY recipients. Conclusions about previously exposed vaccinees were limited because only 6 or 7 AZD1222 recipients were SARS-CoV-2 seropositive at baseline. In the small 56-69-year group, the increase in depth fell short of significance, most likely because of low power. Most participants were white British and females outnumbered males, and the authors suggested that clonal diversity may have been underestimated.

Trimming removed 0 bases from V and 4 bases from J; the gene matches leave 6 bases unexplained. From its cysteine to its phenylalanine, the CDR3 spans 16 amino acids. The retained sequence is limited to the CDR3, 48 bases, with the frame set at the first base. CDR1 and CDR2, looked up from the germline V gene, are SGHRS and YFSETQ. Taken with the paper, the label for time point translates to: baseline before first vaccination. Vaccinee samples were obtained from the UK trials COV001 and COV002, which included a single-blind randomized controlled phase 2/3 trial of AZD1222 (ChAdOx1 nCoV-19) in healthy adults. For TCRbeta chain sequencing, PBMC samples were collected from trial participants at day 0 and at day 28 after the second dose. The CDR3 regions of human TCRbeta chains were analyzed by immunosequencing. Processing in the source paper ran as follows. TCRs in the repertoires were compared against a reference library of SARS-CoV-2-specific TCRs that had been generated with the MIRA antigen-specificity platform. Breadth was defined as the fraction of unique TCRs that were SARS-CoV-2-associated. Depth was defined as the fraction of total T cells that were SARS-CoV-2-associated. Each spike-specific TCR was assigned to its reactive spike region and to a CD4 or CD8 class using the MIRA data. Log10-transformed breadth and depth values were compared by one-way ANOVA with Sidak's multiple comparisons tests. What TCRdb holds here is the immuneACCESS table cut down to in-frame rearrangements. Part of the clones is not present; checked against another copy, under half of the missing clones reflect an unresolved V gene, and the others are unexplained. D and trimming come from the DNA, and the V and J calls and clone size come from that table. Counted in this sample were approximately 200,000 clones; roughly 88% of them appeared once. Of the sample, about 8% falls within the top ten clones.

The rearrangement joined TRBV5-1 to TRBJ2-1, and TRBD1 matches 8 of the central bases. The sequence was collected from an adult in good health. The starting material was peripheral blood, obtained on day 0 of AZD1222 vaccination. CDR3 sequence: CASSLEGQGRYNEQFF. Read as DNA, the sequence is TGCGCCAGCAGCTTGGAAGGACAGGGAAGGTACAATGAGCAGTTCTTC.